A single sample is the source of the 21 T cell receptor beta chains below, sequenced in a study of shared clonotypes between healthy human individuals. The table came from immunoSEQ multiplex PCR; TCRdb's copy has only in-frame clones and leaves some out. Here the sample spans about 980,000 clones, 70% to 85% being singletons. Sequencing was performed on memory CD4+ T cells sorted from blood. The subset denotes: CD45RA-negative fraction. The origin of the receptors is a young man in good health.

This chain's CDR3 is CASSDGGQNADTQYF. In DNA, the CDR3 is TGTGCCAGCAGTGACGGAGGGCAGAATGCAGATACGCAGTATTTT. The J gene is TRBJ2-3, the V gene TRBV2; tentatively, D is TRBD2 (6 bases). Germline CDR1 SNHLY, CDR2 FYNNEI. The CDR3 is 15 amino acids. Trimming stripped 3 bases from V and 4 bases from J, with 14 bases between. Combining the CDR3 with reference TRBV2 and TRBJ2-3 gives the whole variable domain EPEVTQTPSHQVTQMGQEVILRCVPISNHLYFYWYRQILGQKVEFLVSFYNNEISEKSEIFDDQFSVERPDGSNFTLKIRSTKLEDSAMYFCASSDGGQNADTQYFGPGTRLTVL.

This CDR3 reads CAISDVVRGQGGGKNTEAFF. Written as DNA, the CDR3 is TGTGCCATCAGTGACGTTGTTAGGGGGCAGGGAGGAGGAAAGAACACTGAAGCTTTCTTT. This chain joins TRBV10-3 and TRBJ1-1; the match to TRBD1 covers 7 bases. The germline CDR1 and CDR2 sequences are ENHRY and SYGVKD. After removal of 3 bases from V and 1 base from J, the junction contained 20 bases not matched to a gene. The CDR3 covers 20 residues.

The chain recombines TRBV5-8 with TRBJ2-5, with D unresolved. The CDR3 extends over 14 amino acids. Deletions cut 1 base from V and 2 bases from J, with 9 bases between. Germline values: CDR1 SGHTS, CDR2 YDEGEE. CDR3: CASSLFQLQETQYF. The DNA of the CDR3 is TGTGCCAGCAGCTTGTTTCAGCTTCAAGAGACCCAGTACTTC.

The chain recombines TRBV27 with TRBJ2-7; D not certain. V lost 6 bases to trimming and J lost 2 bases, with 17 bases between them. Germline V gene data show CDR1 as MNHEY and CDR2 as SMNVEV (reference sequence). The CDR3 runs 15 residues. The CDR3 bases are TGTGCCAGCAGCCTACGACCCACTGCACCCTACGAGCAGTACTTC. This sequence encodes CASSLRPTAPYEQYF.

The J gene is TRBJ2-5, the V gene TRBV5-6, with D uncertain. Trimming took off 2 bases at V and 5 bases at J, with 7 bases between the two ends. The CDR3 consists of 12 residues. Germline V gives CDR1 SGHDT, CDR2 YYEEEE. CDR3 residues: CASSFVLETQYF. CDR3 sequence (DNA): TGTGCCAGCAGCTTTGTCTTGGAGACCCAGTACTTC.

The chain uses TRBV14 and TRBJ1-1; D perhaps matches TRBD1 (5 bases). CDR1 SGHDN and CDR2 FVKESK come from the germline V gene. The CDR3 is 13 residues long. Trimming took 6 bases from V and 8 from J, leaving 16 bases between them. CDR3 DNA: TGTGCCAGCAGTAATCTCGTAAGGGGCGAAGCTTTCTTT. It is translated as CASSNLVRGEAFF.

This clone was observed many times. The chain recombines TRBV7-9 with TRBJ2-3, with no clear D. Germline V CDR1 and CDR2: SEHNR, FQNEAQ (reference sequence). There are 15 residues in the CDR3. Trimming cost V 5 bases and J 5 bases, with 17 bases left between them. DNA of the CDR3: TGTGCCAGCAGCCCGAAATGGCGCCTTGGAGATACGCAGTATTTT. This codes for CASSPKWRLGDTQYF.

V and J are TRBV5-1 and TRBJ2-3; D is uncertain. Germline values: CDR1 SGHRS, CDR2 YFSETQ. Between the trimmed V and J ends, which lost 0 bases and 2 bases, there was a span of 13 bases. The CDR3 extends over 16 amino acids. The CDR3 loop is CASSLAERSVTDTQYF. The CDR3 DNA reads TGCGCCAGCAGCTTGGCCGAACGGTCGGTCACAGATACGCAGTATTTT. Looking up the rest from reference TRBV5-1 and TRBJ2-3 gives the full variable domain: KAGVTQTPRYLIKTRGQQVTLSCSPISGHRSVSWYQQTPGQGLQFLFEYFSETQRNKGNFPGRFSGRQFSNSRSEMNVSTLELGDSALYLCASSLAERSVTDTQYFGPGTRLTVL.

On this clone itself: Since a much larger clone is just one base distant, this may be a read error. This sample also contains other DNA sequences that code for the same CDR3. V and J are TRBV9 and TRBJ2-3, with D perhaps being TRBD1 or TRBD2 (5 bases each). CDR3 length: 14 amino acids. Germline CDR1 reads SGDLS; CDR2 reads YYNGEE. V gave up 0 bases and J gave up 2 bases, with 7 bases separating them. The CDR3 is CASSVGGPTDTQYF. CDR3 nucleotides: TGTGCCAGCAGCGTAGGGGGACCCACAGATACGCAGTATTTT.

The V call is TRBV28, the J call TRBJ2-7, with 9 bases that match TRBD1. V shed 6 bases and J 6 bases; nucleotides not matched to a gene: 12. This CDR3 contains 15 residues. Germline CDR1 is MDHEN and CDR2 is SYDVKM. The CDR3 DNA is TGTGCCAGCAGCTCCCCGGGAACAGGGGGCCGCGAGCAGTACTTC. Its translation: CASSSPGTGGREQYF.

The chain couples TRBV5-4 to TRBJ1-4; unclear D gene. This CDR3 is 16 amino acids long. With 4 bases removed from V and 5 bases from J, the gap between germline ends came to 18 bases. The germline V gene encodes CDR1 SGHNT and CDR2 YYREEE (reference sequence). CDR3 nucleotides: TGTGCCAGCAGCAAAGAAGCAGGAAACCCAAATGAAAAACTGTTTTTT. Encoded protein: CASSKEAGNPNEKLFF.

This clone was detected once. The chain employs TRBV18 and TRBJ2-7, with TRBD1 identical over 8 bases. The CDR3 totals 14 residues. Germline V CDR1 and CDR2: KGHSH, LQKENI. The J segment lost 4 bases and the V segment lost 6 bases, leaving 8 bases of the junction unmatched. The CDR3 spells CASSAGTGRYEQYF. The DNA of the CDR3 is TGTGCCAGCTCGGCCGGGACAGGCCGATACGAGCAGTACTTC. Full variable domain (outside the CDR3, taken from reference TRBV18 and TRBJ2-7): NAGVMQNPRHLVRRRGQEARLRCSPMKGHSHVYWYRQLPEEGLKFMVYLQKENIIDESGMPKERFSAEFPKEGPSILRIQQVVRGDSAAYFCASSAGTGRYEQYFGPGTRLTVT.

This clone has ten or more counts. The chain links TRBV2 to TRBJ1-6; D is unresolved. Germline V gene data show CDR1 as SNHLY and CDR2 as FYNNEI. There are 14 residues in the CDR3. V lost 6 bases to trimming and J lost 9 bases, with 15 bases between them. The CDR3 bases are TGTGCCAGCAGCGTTCGGTTAGGGATTTCACCCCTCCACTTT. It is translated as CASSVRLGISPLHF.

This chain joins TRBV9 and TRBJ2-3, with D tentatively TRBD2 (6 bases). Trimming removed 4 bases from V and 3 bases from J, with 18 bases in between. The CDR3 sequence is 16 residues long. The germline CDR1 and CDR2 sequences are SGDLS and YYNGEE. The DNA for the CDR3 is TGTGCCAGCAGCCCCCGGTCTAGCGTCGGTACAGATACGCAGTATTTT. Translation: CASSPRSSVGTDTQYF.

The chain joins TRBV7-3 to TRBJ2-1; 15 nucleotides align to TRBD2. The CDR3 loop spans 16 amino acids. CDR1 is SGHTA, CDR2 FQGTGA, per germline. J gave up 9 bases and V 4 bases, and 7 bases lay outside the gene matches. CDR3 nucleotide sequence: TGTGCCAGCAGCTCTCGGACTAGCGGGGGGGCCGGTGAGCAGTTCTTC. Its translation: CASSSRTSGGAGEQFF. The whole variable domain, remainder taken from reference TRBV7-3 and TRBJ2-1, is GAGVSQTPSNKVTEKGKYVELRCDPISGHTALYWYRQSLGQGPEFLIYFQGTGAADDSGLPNDRFFAVRPEGSVSTLKIQRTERGDSAVYLCASSSRTSGGAGEQFFGPGTRLTVL.

This chain links TRBV27 with TRBJ2-7; D perhaps matches TRBD1 (5 bases). Germline V gives CDR1 MNHEY, CDR2 SMNVEV (reference sequence). This CDR3 spans 14 amino acids. Trimming took off 11 bases at V and 2 bases at J, with 19 bases between the two ends. This CDR3 reads CADSFYRHPYEQYF. CDR3 in DNA: TGTGCCGACAGTTTTTACAGGCACCCCTACGAGCAGTACTTC.

There are a few counts of this clone. This chain connects TRBV30 to TRBJ1-6; 9 bases match TRBD1. Per germline, CDR1 GTSNPN and CDR2 SVGIG (reference sequence). CDR3 size: 14 residues. Trimming took 5 bases from V and 10 from J; bases not matched to a gene: 9. CDR3 residues: CAWGPGQGISPLHF. The CDR3 coding sequence is TGTGCCTGGGGACCGGGACAGGGAATCTCACCCCTCCACTTT.

This clone is a singleton in its sample. V is TRBV5-6 and J is TRBJ2-5; unclear D gene. The CDR3 contains 15 residues. With 1 base removed from V and 0 bases from J, the gap between germline ends came to 10 bases. CDR1 and CDR2 (germline): SGHDT, YYEEEE. CDR3 nucleotides: TGTGCCAGCAGCTTGTCGCAGACGTACCAAGAGACCCAGTACTTC. It codes for CASSLSQTYQETQYF.

This clone showed up just a few times. The CDR3 nucleotides are TGTGCCAGCAGCTCAAGGGTTGCCTATGGCTACACCTTC. Protein sequence: CASSSRVAYGYTF. This rearrangement joins TRBV5-4 to TRBJ1-2; no definite D call. CDR1 is SGHNT and CDR2 is YYREEE in the germline V gene (reference sequence). The V and J ends lost 3 bases and 4 bases respectively, with 10 bases between them. The CDR3 length is 13 residues.

This clone occurred once. This sequence joins TRBV7-2 and TRBJ2-1, with 7 positions matching TRBD1. CDR1 is SGHTA and CDR2 is FQGNSA in the germline V gene. CDR3 length equals 16 residues. The V segment lost 5 bases and the J segment 0 bases; nucleotides outside the gene matches: 7. As DNA, the CDR3 is TGTGCCAGCAGCCCCTTATGGGACAGCTCCTACAATGAGCAGTTCTTC. Its translation: CASSPLWDSSYNEQFF.

CDR3 sequence (DNA): TGTGCCAGCAGTCTCCTGGCCGGTGGGAGGGCTGAAGCTTTCTTT. It is translated as CASSLLAGGRAEAFF. The V and J genes are TRBV27 and TRBJ1-1; no clear D gene. CDR1 is MNHEY and CDR2 is SMNVEV in the germline V gene (reference sequence). The length of the CDR3 is 15 residues. V lost 5 bases and J 6 bases, leaving 19 bases between the germline ends.